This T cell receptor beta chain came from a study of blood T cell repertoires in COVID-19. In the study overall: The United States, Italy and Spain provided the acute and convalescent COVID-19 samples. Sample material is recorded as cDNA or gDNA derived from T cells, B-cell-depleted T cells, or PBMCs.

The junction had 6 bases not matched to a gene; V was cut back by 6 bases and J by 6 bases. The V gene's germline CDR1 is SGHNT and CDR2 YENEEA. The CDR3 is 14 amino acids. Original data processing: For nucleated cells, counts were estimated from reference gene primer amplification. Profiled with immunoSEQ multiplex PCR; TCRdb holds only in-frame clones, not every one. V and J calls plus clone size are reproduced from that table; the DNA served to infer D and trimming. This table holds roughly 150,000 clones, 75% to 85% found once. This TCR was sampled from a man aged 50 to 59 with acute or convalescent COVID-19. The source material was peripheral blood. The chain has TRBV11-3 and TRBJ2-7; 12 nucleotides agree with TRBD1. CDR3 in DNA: TGTGCCAGCAGTCTAGGGACAGGGGGCTTCGAGCAGTACTTC. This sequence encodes CASSLGTGGFEQYF.